This T cell receptor beta chain was found in a study of molecular identifiers for immune sequencing clone quantification. In TCRdb, the PCR reads were re-called with MiXCR into one record per CDR3 protein. Seen here are over 70,000 distinct CDR3 sequences, roughly 23% observed once, and the top ten hold around 0.77%. CDR1 and CDR2 from the germline V gene are SGDLS and YYNGEE. V was shortened by 5 bases and J by 1 base, with 11 bases between the two germline ends. This CDR3 has 14 amino acids. This clonotype was observed many times. Specimen: naive CD8+ T cells from blood, with Jurkat cell RNA spiked in. Documented subset: FACS-sorted CD8+CD4-CCR7+CD45RA+ naive T cells. V usage is TRBV9 and J usage is TRBJ2-3; D is uncertain. This receptor was taken from a human donor in good health. Some libraries in this study had Jurkat cell RNA spiked in. The CDR3 here is CASSKTGGTDTQYF. The DNA for the CDR3 is TGTGCCAGCAGTAAAACGGGCGGCACAGATACGCAGTATTTT.